A single sample gave rise to the 27 T cell receptor beta chains below, sequenced in a study of T cell responses to AZD1222 COVID-19 vaccine. Sequenced by immunoSEQ multiplex PCR; TCRdb stores in-frame clones only, minus some. In the table there are about 140,000 clones, more than 75% of which are singletons. Sequences were derived from peripheral blood, sampled 28 days after the second AZD1222 dose. These TCRs come from an adult who received the AZD1222 COVID-19 vaccine.

The V gene is TRBV12-5, the J gene TRBJ2-1; the match to TRBD2 covers 10 bases. The germline V gene has CDR1 LGHNT and CDR2 FRNRAP. This CDR3 comprises 15 residues. The ends lost 6 bases at V and 6 bases at J; junction bases unmatched: 8. The CDR3 DNA follows: TGTGCTAGTGGCCCCGGGACTAGCGTCTCCAATGAGCAGTTCTTC. This encodes CASGPGTSVSNEQFF.

The V and J genes are TRBV10-3 and TRBJ2-1; a weak D match, TRBD1 (6 bases). This CDR3 region has 13 residues. Per the germline V gene, CDR1 is ENHRY and CDR2 is SYGVKD. Trimming stripped 4 bases from V and 5 bases from J, with 9 bases between. The CDR3 is CAISVRQDNEQFF. Here the CDR3 DNA reads TGTGCCATCAGTGTAAGACAGGACAATGAGCAGTTCTTC.

The chain uses TRBV5-6 and TRBJ1-4; D remains ambiguous. Germline CDR1 SGHDT, CDR2 YYEEEE. CDR3 length: 14 residues. Trimming cost V 3 bases and J 11 bases, with 17 bases left between them. The CDR3 bases are TGTGCCAGCAGCTCAAACCCCATTTCAGCTAAACTGTTTTTT. Translating gives CASSSNPISAKLFF.

The chain couples TRBV7-8 to TRBJ1-5; D might be TRBD1 (5 bases). In germline, CDR1 is SGHVS, CDR2 FQNEAQ. V dropped 5 bases and J dropped 4 bases, with 18 bases sitting between them. The CDR3 is made up of 16 amino acids. As DNA, the CDR3 is TGTGCCAGCAGCCGATCGGGGCCGAATATTAATCAGCCCCAGCATTTT. Translating it yields CASSRSGPNINQPQHF.

This clone came up once. The rearrangement links TRBV6-5 to TRBJ1-2; tentative D call: TRBD1 (5 bases). Germline lookup yields CDR1 MNHEY and CDR2 SVGAGI. This CDR3 contains 11 residues. The germline V and J ends were trimmed by 8 bases and 3 bases, with 7 bases remaining between them. CDR3 residues: CASVRDYGYTF. DNA of the CDR3: TGTGCCAGCGTCAGGGACTATGGCTACACCTTC.

V gene TRBV7-8 combines with J gene TRBJ1-1, with D hard to call. Germline V gives CDR1 SGHVS, CDR2 FQNEAQ. The CDR3 runs to 11 residues. V lost 5 bases and J 3 bases, leaving 4 bases between the germline ends. The CDR3 bases are TGTGCCAGCAGCGAAGACACTGAAGCTTTCTTT. Its protein product is CASSEDTEAFF.

The V gene is TRBV15, the J gene TRBJ2-5; D call uncertain. CDR1 and CDR2 from the germline V gene are LNHNV and YYDKDF (reference sequence). With 1 base removed from V and 6 bases from J, the gap between germline ends came to 12 bases. The CDR3 sequence is 14 residues long. The CDR3 nucleotides are TGTGCCACCAGCAGAGTCACCCCAGGACAGACCCAGTACTTC. It yields the protein CATSRVTPGQTQYF.

The chain combines TRBV7-9 with TRBJ2-1; possibly TRBD2 for D (5 bases). Germline V CDR1 and CDR2: SEHNR, FQNEAQ (reference sequence). Trimming shortened V by 5 bases and J by 0 bases, and 14 bases separated the two germline ends. The CDR3 covers 16 residues. The CDR3 sequence: CASSAREGSSYNEQFF. The DNA of the CDR3 is TGTGCCAGCAGCGCACGGGAAGGGAGCTCCTACAATGAGCAGTTCTTC.

The chain recombines TRBV19 with TRBJ1-2; a weak D match, TRBD1 (6 bases). The V gene lost 2 bases and the J gene lost 0 bases, with 10 bases spanning the gap. The CDR3 runs to 15 residues. Germline values: CDR1 LNHDA, CDR2 SQIVND (reference sequence). The CDR3: CASSITGTTNYGYTF. The CDR3 DNA reads TGTGCCAGTAGTATAACGGGGACAACTAACTATGGCTACACCTTC.

The chain uses TRBV5-4 and TRBJ2-1, with TRBD2 matching 11 bases. The CDR3 is made up of 19 amino acids. CDR1 is SGHNT, CDR2 YYREEE, per germline (reference sequence). Trimming took 5 bases from V and 5 from J; bases not matched to a gene: 18. CDR3 sequence: CASSRTLAGGPRGDNEQFF. CDR3 in DNA: TGTGCCAGCAGTCGGACCCTAGCGGGGGGCCCGCGTGGTGACAATGAGCAGTTCTTC. The full variable domain, its missing parts supplied by reference TRBV5-4 and TRBJ2-1, is ETGVTQSPTHLIKTRGQQVTLRCSSQSGHNTVSWYQQALGQGPQFIFQYYREEENGRGNFPPRFSGLQFPNYSSELNVNALELDDSALYLCASSRTLAGGPRGDNEQFFGPGTRLTVL.

There are a few counts of this clone. The chain joins TRBV3-1 (or the pseudogene TRBV3-2) to TRBJ1-2; no reliable D call. V dropped 0 bases and J dropped 8 bases, with 25 bases sitting between them. The CDR3 has 18 amino acids. In germline, CDR1 is LGHDT, CDR2 YNNKEL (reference sequence). CDR3 DNA sequence: TGTGCCAGCAGCCAAGAGATTGGGTGGGAGGGAATCTATGGAGGCTACACCTTC. Translated: CASSQEIGWEGIYGGYTF.

This clone was observed a single time. The V gene is TRBV11-2, the J gene TRBJ2-1, with D possibly matching TRBD1 (6 bases). Deletions cut 1 base from V and 12 bases from J, with 19 bases between. CDR1 is SGHAT and CDR2 is FQNNGV in the germline V gene. The CDR3 is 15 amino acids. The CDR3 reads CASSLATYRDLGQFF. CDR3 in DNA: TGTGCCAGCAGCTTAGCTACTTACAGGGATCTTGGGCAGTTCTTC.

The chain combines TRBV23-1 with TRBJ1-1, with 7 bases lining up with TRBD1. TRBV23-1 belongs to the ORF category, with a function that is uncertain. Trimming cost V 0 bases and J 4 bases; bases outside gene matches: 8. The CDR3 covers 16 residues. The DNA of the CDR3 is TGCGCCAGCAGTCAATCGGGGACAGTCACCTGCACTGAAGCTTTCTTT. This codes for CASSQSGTVTCTEAFF.

The rearrangement joins TRBV5-1 to TRBJ2-7, with a possible D match to TRBD1 (6 bases). V was trimmed by 3 bases and J by 0 bases, leaving 13 bases between them. The CDR3 is 15 residues long. Germline V gives CDR1 SGHRS, CDR2 YFSETQ. CDR3 residues: CASSSGQTLSYEQYF. Here the CDR3 DNA reads TGCGCCAGCAGCTCCGGACAGACCCTCTCCTACGAGCAGTACTTC.

J is TRBJ2-1 and V is TRBV5-8; D remains ambiguous. This CDR3 region has 12 residues. From germline, CDR1 is SGHTS and CDR2 YDEGEE. V gave up 4 bases and J gave up 9 bases, with 11 bases separating them. The CDR3 protein is CASSILHGEQFF. The CDR3 coding sequence is TGTGCCAGCAGCATACTACACGGTGAGCAGTTCTTC.

The chain has TRBV5-1 and TRBJ2-2, with TRBD2 as a possible D gene (5 bases). CDR1 SGHRS and CDR2 YFSETQ come from the germline V gene. The CDR3 runs to 15 residues. Trimming pared 2 bases from V and 0 bases from J, leaving 8 bases between. CDR3 nucleotides: TGCGCCAGCAGCTTCGGGGTCGCGAACACCGGGGAGCTGTTTTTT. This codes for CASSFGVANTGELFF.

The genes are TRBV5-1 and TRBJ2-7; 9 positions agree with TRBD2. Looked up from germline, CDR1 is SGHRS and CDR2 is YFSETQ. This CDR3 has 17 residues. V gave up 1 base and J gave up 4 bases; unmatched junction bases: 12. CDR3 DNA: TGCGCCAGCAGCTTGACTAGCGGGTCTACCAGGGGATACGAGCAGTACTTC. This gives the protein CASSLTSGSTRGYEQYF.

This chain joins TRBV10-3 and TRBJ2-2, with D maybe TRBD2 (6 bases). Trimming shortened V by 1 base and J by 5 bases, and 11 bases separated the two germline ends. The CDR3 has 15 residues. The germline V gene encodes CDR1 ENHRY and CDR2 SYGVKD. CDR3 DNA: TGTGCCATCAGTGAGTGGCAGGGAGGAACCGGGGAGCTGTTTTTT. Protein product: CAISEWQGGTGELFF.

The rearrangement joins TRBV30 to TRBJ1-6, with a weak D call TRBD1 (6 bases). Germline-derived CDR1 and CDR2 are GTSNPN and SVGIG (reference sequence). V lost 1 base and J lost 17, with 18 bases in between. There are 13 residues in the CDR3. The CDR3 loop reads CAWSAPDRPPVHF. The CDR3 DNA follows: TGTGCCTGGAGTGCCCCCGACAGGCCCCCAGTCCACTTT.

The rearrangement joins TRBV5-1 to TRBJ1-2; D gene ambiguous. The germline V gene encodes CDR1 SGHRS and CDR2 YFSETQ. The CDR3 has 13 amino acids. Trimming cost V 5 bases and J 4 bases, with 12 bases left between them. The CDR3 region has the DNA TGCGCCAGCAGGGAGGGTGTAGCCTATGGCTACACCTTC. Protein: CASREGVAYGYTF.

The V call is TRBV28, the J call TRBJ2-3, with TRBD1 as a possible D gene (5 bases). Trimming stripped 8 bases from V and 8 bases from J, with 17 bases between. This CDR3 contains 13 residues. CDR1 and CDR2 (germline): MDHEN, SYDVKM. CDR3 loop: CASSRTTLGTQYF. Written as DNA, the CDR3 is TGTGCCAGCTCACGGACAACCCTCGGTACGCAGTATTTT.

The chain carries TRBV6-1 and TRBJ1-2, with D possibly TRBD1 on 5 matching bases. The CDR3 runs 15 residues. The germline V gene encodes CDR1 MNHNS and CDR2 SASEGT. Deletions cut 2 bases from V and 1 base from J, with 11 bases between. CDR3 loop: CASSEWGSVNYGYTF. DNA of the CDR3: TGTGCCAGCAGTGAATGGGGCAGCGTTAACTATGGCTACACCTTC.

V usage is TRBV11-2 and J usage is TRBJ2-6, with D possibly matching TRBD2 (6 bases). The CDR3 runs 19 residues. V dropped 1 base and J dropped 0 bases, with 16 bases sitting between them. Germline CDR1 SGHAT, CDR2 FQNNGV. The CDR3 reads CASSLGTGTFSSGANVLTF. The CDR3 nucleotides read TGTGCCAGCAGCTTAGGGACGGGGACTTTTAGCTCTGGGGCCAACGTCCTGACTTTC.

This clone was seen a single time. This chain links TRBV16 with TRBJ1-5; 9 bases match TRBD1. V was pared by 4 bases and J by 5 bases, with 9 bases of the junction left unmatched. Germline CDR1 and CDR2: KGHSY and FQNENV. This CDR3 comprises 16 residues. The CDR3 sequence is CASSPGTGTTYQPQHF. The CDR3 bases are TGTGCCAGCAGCCCGGGGACAGGGACAACGTATCAGCCCCAGCATTTT.

The chain joins TRBV10-1 to TRBJ2-3, with D tentatively TRBD1 or TRBD2 (5 bases each). The V end was cut by 6 bases, the J end by 0 bases, with 7 bases between. This CDR3 comprises 13 residues. CDR1 is WNHNN, CDR2 SYGVQD, per germline (reference sequence). DNA of the CDR3: TGCGCCAGCAGCCGGGACAGCACAGATACGCAGTATTTT. This codes for CASSRDSTDTQYF.

The chain recombines TRBV27 with TRBJ1-5; D gene ambiguous. Trimming took off 0 bases at V and 7 bases at J, with 10 bases between the two ends. The CDR3 runs 14 residues. Germline values: CDR1 MNHEY, CDR2 SMNVEV (reference sequence). The CDR3 spells CASSLSIRSQPQHF. CDR3 nucleotides: TGTGCCAGCAGTTTATCGATTCGGAGCCAGCCCCAGCATTTT.

The CDR3 sequence: CASSYLYQRTGNNSPLHF. DNA of the CDR3: TGCGCCAGCAGCTACCTTTACCAGCGGACAGGGAATAATTCACCCCTCCACTTT. This chain joins TRBV5-1 and TRBJ1-6; 8 nucleotides match TRBD1. Germline V gives CDR1 SGHRS, CDR2 YFSETQ. The CDR3 is 18 amino acids. V was pared by 3 bases and J by 5 bases, with 13 bases of the junction left unmatched.